The clone carrying this T cell receptor beta chain was counted ten times or more. The data were obtained in a study of low-dose radiotherapy and immunotherapy resistance in tumors. V shed 2 bases, J shed 4 bases, and the junction held 2 bases outside the gene matches. This CDR3 region has 14 residues. CDR1 is SGHDT, CDR2 YYEEEE, per germline. cDNA synthesis used a TRAV/TRBV-specific primer set for both chains. With a constant-region primer and a V-primer adapter, TCRs were subjected to approximately 20 PCR cycles of amplification. TCRdb reanalysed the reads using MiXCR and keeps one entry per CDR3 protein. The table lists some 85,000 distinct CDR3 sequences, over 15% of them singletons. Time point denoted: before trial treatment.

Sequenced here: PBMCs, sampled before treatment. The chain is built from TRBV5-6 and TRBJ2-1; 8 nucleotides line up with TRBD2. The clonotype was recovered from a male donor with prostate cancer. The CDR3 region is CASSFRGGYNEQFF. CDR3 coding DNA: TGTGCCAGCAGCTTCCGCGGGGGGTACAATGAGCAGTTCTTC.